These 23 T cell receptor beta chains were sequenced from one sample in a study of a mutant IDH1 vaccine in newly diagnosed glioma listed by TCRdb under 2021. Library preparation used the immunoSEQ multiplex PCR assay. TCRdb re-hosts the immuneACCESS table, in-frame sequences only. Its copies lack some clones; in the studies checked, an unresolved V gene accounts for under half of them, and the cause for the rest is not known. The sample records about 62,000 clones, around 83% of which are singletons. 3.8% of the sample is taken by the ten largest. In the paper's terms, the time point label means: week 47, end of study. Each vaccine dose, consisting of 300 ug of a 20-mer mutant IDH1 peptide in Montanide, was administered subcutaneously with topical imiquimod. These receptors' targets are unknown. Sequencing used PBMCs, obtained from a glioma patient whose treatment included an IDH1 peptide vaccine. Receptors were obtained from a man aged 30-40 years with glioma.

The rearrangement joins TRBV2 to TRBJ1-2; no reliable D call. This CDR3 is built from 11 residues. Trimming shortened V by 4 bases and J by 7 bases, and 7 bases separated the two germline ends. Germline V lookup: CDR1 SNHLY, CDR2 FYNNEI. The DNA of the CDR3 is TGTGCCAGCAGTGGTAGCGCTGGCTACACCTTC. This codes for CASSGSAGYTF.

The sample holds a few counts of this clone. The chain uses TRBV19 and TRBJ1-1; weak D call: TRBD1 (5 bases). The length of the CDR3 is 13 residues. The V and J ends lost 3 bases and 4 bases respectively, with 9 bases between them. The germline V gene has CDR1 LNHDA and CDR2 SQIVND (reference sequence). The CDR3: CASSINGGTEAFF. In DNA, the CDR3 is TGTGCCAGTAGTATCAATGGGGGCACTGAAGCTTTCTTT.

This chain links TRBV28 with TRBJ1-1; D is uncertain. V shed 6 bases and J shed 8 bases, with 19 bases lying between them. The germline CDR1 and CDR2 sequences are MDHEN and SYDVKM. The CDR3 consists of 14 residues. CDR3 in amino acids: CASRSGLSNLEAFF. DNA of the CDR3: TGTGCCAGCAGGTCAGGCCTTTCCAATTTAGAAGCTTTCTTT.

The gene calls are TRBV7-9 and TRBJ1-2; no firm D call. This CDR3 is 14 amino acids long. The germline gives CDR1 SEHNR, CDR2 FQNEAQ (reference sequence). Trimming left V 5 bases short and J 2 bases short, with 12 bases between. The chain's CDR3 is CASSPRESNYGYTF. CDR3 DNA sequence: TGTGCCAGCAGCCCGCGGGAGAGCAACTATGGCTACACCTTC.

The chain employs TRBV5-4 and TRBJ2-6; 8 nucleotides align to TRBD1. The CDR3 totals 15 residues. Germline V gives CDR1 SGHNT, CDR2 YYREEE (reference sequence). The ends lost 7 bases at V and 0 bases at J; junction bases unmatched: 3. The CDR3 coding sequence is TGTGCCAGCGGGACAGGATTCTCTGGGGCCAACGTCCTGACTTTC. Its translation is CASGTGFSGANVLTF.

The J gene is TRBJ2-5, the V gene TRBV4-1; D possibly corresponds to TRBD1 (8 bases). Per the germline V gene, CDR1 is MGHRA and CDR2 is YSYEKL. This CDR3 comprises 17 residues. V shed 4 bases and J shed 2 bases, with 20 bases lying between them. The CDR3 sequence is CASSLQPRGRGQETQYF. The CDR3 DNA sequence: TGCGCCAGCAGCCTACAACCCAGGGGGCGGGGGCAAGAGACCCAGTACTTC.

V is TRBV5-6 and J is TRBJ2-6, with D possibly being TRBD2 (6 bases). This CDR3 has 15 residues. Germline assignment: CDR1 SGHDT and CDR2 YYEEEE. Trimming left V 4 bases short and J 3 bases short, with 11 bases between. This CDR3 is CASSRGGGGANVLTF. CDR3 DNA sequence: TGTGCCAGCAGCCGGGGAGGTGGTGGGGCCAACGTCCTGACTTTC.

The J gene is TRBJ1-1, the V gene TRBV9; weak D call: TRBD1 (6 bases). V was trimmed by 2 bases and J by 6 bases, leaving 20 bases between them. The CDR3 totals 16 residues. Germline values: CDR1 SGDLS, CDR2 YYNGEE. CDR3 DNA: TGTGCCAGCAGCGTCTTTATGACAGGCTTCAAGGCTGAAGCTTTCTTT. Protein: CASSVFMTGFKAEAFF.

V is TRBV19 and J is TRBJ2-7; TRBD1 matches at 8 bases. J lost 5 bases, V lost 0 bases, and 9 bases had no gene match. This CDR3 contains 16 residues. Germline values: CDR1 LNHDA, CDR2 SQIVND (reference sequence). CDR3 sequence reads: CASSIDPPGGFDEQYF. In nucleotides, the CDR3 is TGTGCCAGTAGTATAGATCCGCCAGGGGGCTTCGACGAGCAGTACTTC.

The chain joins TRBV7-8 to TRBJ2-7; no clear D gene. Germline CDR1 reads SGHVS; CDR2 reads FQNEAQ. Deletions cut 6 bases from V and 0 bases from J, with 9 bases between. The CDR3 spans 13 residues. The CDR3 region is CASRRQDSYEQYF. CDR3 DNA: TGTGCCAGCAGAAGACAAGACTCCTACGAGCAGTACTTC.

This rearrangement joins TRBV21-1 to TRBJ2-6; the table assigns TRBD1, which was not confirmed against the DNA. TRBV21-1 is described as a pseudogene. This CDR3 comprises 18 residues. Here the CDR3 DNA reads TGTGCCAGCACCCTTACTAGACAGGAGAGCTCTGGGGCCAACGTCCTGACTTTC. Protein: CASTLTRQESSGANVLTF.

The gene calls are TRBV6-5 and TRBJ2-7; TRBD1 might be the D (6 bases). This CDR3 is built from 14 residues. Germline values: CDR1 MNHEY, CDR2 SVGAGI. V was pared by 5 bases and J by 4 bases, with 15 bases between. CDR3 loop: CASSEEEGGYEQYF. CDR3 sequence (DNA): TGTGCCAGCAGTGAAGAAGAAGGGGGTTACGAGCAGTACTTC.

This sequence joins TRBV27 and TRBJ2-5; no reliable D call. The CDR3 totals 15 residues. Germline-derived CDR1 and CDR2 are MNHEY and SMNVEV (reference sequence). The ends were cut back, 8 bases at V and 1 base at J, with 17 bases in the middle. The CDR3 coding sequence is TGTGCCAGCCGTGGGCAGGCCCTACTCCAAGAGACCCAGTACTTC. Translation gives CASRGQALLQETQYF.

V gene TRBV6-6 combines with J gene TRBJ1-3; 7 nucleotides align to TRBD1. Trimming at V came to 3 bases and at J to 2 bases, leaving 4 bases not matched to a gene. The germline V gene has CDR1 MNHNY and CDR2 SVGAGI (reference sequence). CDR3 length: 15 residues. CDR3 coding DNA: TGTGCCAGCAGTTATCTACAGGGGACTGGAAACACCATATATTTT. Amino acids: CASSYLQGTGNTIYF.

CDR3 in amino acids: CASSLGGQIYEQYF. The DNA of the CDR3 is TGTGCCAGCAGCTTAGGGGGTCAGATTTACGAGCAGTACTTC. The rearrangement joins TRBV7-2 to TRBJ2-7; D not resolved. The germline CDR1 and CDR2 sequences are SGHTA and FQGNSA. V was trimmed by 1 base and J by 4 bases, leaving 11 bases between them. The CDR3 covers 14 residues.

This chain joins TRBV6-5 and TRBJ1-6; tentative D call: TRBD1 (5 bases). Germline CDR1 reads MNHEY; CDR2 reads SVGAGI. CDR3 length: 16 amino acids. Trimming removed 0 bases from V and 10 bases from J, with 16 bases in between. The CDR3 region has the DNA TGTGCCAGCAGTTACTCGAGCGTCGGGGGAGGGTCACCCCTCCACTTT. The encoded protein is CASSYSSVGGGSPLHF.

The chain links TRBV7-9 to TRBJ2-5; no clear D gene. Matching the DNA end better, TRBJ2-7 makes the J call doubtful. The CDR3 is made up of 15 amino acids. Germline V gives CDR1 SEHNR, CDR2 FQNEAQ (reference sequence). CDR3 sequence: CASSLALAGSGEQYF. For the CDR3, the DNA is TGTGCCAGCAGCTTAGCCCTCGCAGGTTCGGGCGAGCAGTACTTC.

The rearrangement joins TRBV14 to TRBJ2-3; D gene ambiguous. V was clipped by 0 bases and J by 3 bases, with 10 bases between them. The CDR3 extends over 15 amino acids. CDR1 SGHDN and CDR2 FVKESK come from the germline V gene. DNA for the CDR3: TGTGCCAGCAGCCAAGATAGTGCAGAGACAGATACGCAGTATTTT. Residues: CASSQDSAETDTQYF.

This clone showed up just a few times. The chain recombines TRBV10-3 with TRBJ2-2, with 14 bases identical to TRBD2. Trimming took 5 bases from V and 0 from J; bases not matched to a gene: 2. The germline V gene has CDR1 ENHRY and CDR2 SYGVKD. This CDR3 has 17 residues. The CDR3 nucleotides are TGTGCCATCAGTCCGGGACTAGCGGGAGCGAACACCGGGGAGCTGTTTTTT. Its protein product is CAISPGLAGANTGELFF.

J is TRBJ2-2 and V is TRBV7-2; a weak D match, TRBD2 (5 bases). Deletions cut 2 bases from V and 1 base from J, with 11 bases between. The CDR3 totals 16 residues. Germline V gene lookup returns CDR1 SGHTA and CDR2 FQGNSA. CDR3 nucleotide sequence: TGTGCCAGCAGCTTACGGGGAAATCGGAACACCGGGGAGCTGTTTTTT. It translates to CASSLRGNRNTGELFF. Full variable domain (missing parts from reference TRBV7-2 and TRBJ2-2): GAGVSQSPSNKVTEKGKDVELRCDPISGHTALYWYRQSLGQGLEFLIYFQGNSAPDKSGLPSDRFSAERTGGSVSTLTIQRTQQEDSAVYLCASSLRGNRNTGELFFGEGSRLTVL.

The sample holds one count of this clone. The J gene is TRBJ2-1, the V gene TRBV2; the match to TRBD1 covers 10 bases. Germline CDR1 reads SNHLY; CDR2 reads FYNNEI. The CDR3 is 15 amino acids. With 6 bases clipped from V and 0 bases from J, the junction kept 2 bases outside the gene matches. The DNA of the CDR3 is TGTGCCAGCAGGCGGACAGGGGGCTCCTACAATGAGCAGTTCTTC. Its protein is CASRRTGGSYNEQFF.

V usage is TRBV19 and J usage is TRBJ1-1, with 7 bases that match TRBD1. The CDR3 is 12 residues long. Germline values: CDR1 LNHDA, CDR2 SQIVND (reference sequence). Losses at the gene ends were 10 bases for V and 5 bases for J; bases not matched to a gene: 7. The DNA of the CDR3 is TGTGCCACCGTGACAGGGTGGACTGAAGCTTTCTTT. Amino acid sequence: CATVTGWTEAFF.

The V and J genes are TRBV5-1 and TRBJ2-5; D uncertain. Trimming left V 1 base short and J 1 base short, with 8 bases between. CDR1 SGHRS and CDR2 YFSETQ come from the germline V gene. This CDR3 has 14 amino acids. CDR3 sequence: CASSLTASQETQYF. CDR3 sequence (DNA): TGCGCCAGCAGCTTGACAGCTTCCCAAGAGACCCAGTACTTC.